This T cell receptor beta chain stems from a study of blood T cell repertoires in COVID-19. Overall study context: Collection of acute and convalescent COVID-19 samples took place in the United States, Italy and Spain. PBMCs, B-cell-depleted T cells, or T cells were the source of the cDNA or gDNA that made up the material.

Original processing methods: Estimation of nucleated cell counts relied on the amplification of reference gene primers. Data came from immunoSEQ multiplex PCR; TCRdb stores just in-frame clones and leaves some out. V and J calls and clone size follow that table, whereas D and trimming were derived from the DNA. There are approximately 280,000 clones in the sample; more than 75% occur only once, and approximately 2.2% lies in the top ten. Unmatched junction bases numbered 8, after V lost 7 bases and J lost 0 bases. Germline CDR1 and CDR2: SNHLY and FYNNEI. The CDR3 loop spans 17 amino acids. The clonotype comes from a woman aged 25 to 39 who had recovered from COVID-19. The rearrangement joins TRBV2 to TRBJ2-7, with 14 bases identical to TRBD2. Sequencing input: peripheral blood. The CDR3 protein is CASIQGLAGEASYEQYF. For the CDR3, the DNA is TGTGCCAGCATACAGGGACTAGCGGGAGAAGCCTCCTACGAGCAGTACTTC. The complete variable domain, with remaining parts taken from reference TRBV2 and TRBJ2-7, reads EPEVTQTPSHQVTQMGQEVILRCVPISNHLYFYWYRQILGQKVEFLVSFYNNEISEKSEIFDDQFSVERPDGSNFTLKIRSTKLEDSAMYFCASIQGLAGEASYEQYFGPGTRLTVT.